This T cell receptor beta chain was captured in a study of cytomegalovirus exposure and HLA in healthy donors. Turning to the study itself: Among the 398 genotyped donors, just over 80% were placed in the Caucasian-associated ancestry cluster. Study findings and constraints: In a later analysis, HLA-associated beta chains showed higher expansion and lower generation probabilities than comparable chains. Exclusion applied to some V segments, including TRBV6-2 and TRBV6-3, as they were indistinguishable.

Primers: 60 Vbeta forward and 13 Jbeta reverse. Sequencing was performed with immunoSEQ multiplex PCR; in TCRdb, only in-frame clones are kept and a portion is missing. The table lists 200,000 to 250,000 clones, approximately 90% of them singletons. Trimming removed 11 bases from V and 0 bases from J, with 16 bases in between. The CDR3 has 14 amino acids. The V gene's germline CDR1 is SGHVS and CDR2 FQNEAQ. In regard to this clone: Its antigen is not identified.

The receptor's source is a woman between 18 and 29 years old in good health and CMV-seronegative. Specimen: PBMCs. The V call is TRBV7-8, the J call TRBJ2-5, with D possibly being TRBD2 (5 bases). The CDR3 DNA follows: TGTGCCTCCCAACCTACGCGGGACCAAGAGACCCAGTACTTC. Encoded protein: CASQPTRDQETQYF.